The T cell receptor beta chain under discussion was sequenced for a study of blood T cell repertoires in COVID-19. The CDR3 is made up of 16 amino acids. Trimming took 4 bases from V and 0 from J, leaving 13 bases between them. Germline lookup yields CDR1 MRHNA and CDR2 SNTAGT. Authors' processing steps: The assay estimated nucleated cells by amplifying reference gene primers. Assay: immunoSEQ multiplex PCR; the TCRdb copy retains only in-frame clones and omits some. V, J and clone size are those of that table, while D and trimming were read from the DNA. The table records approximately 210,000 clones, more than 75% of them present only once.

Sequences were obtained from peripheral blood. The chain is built from TRBV6-4 and TRBJ2-1; TRBD2 might be the D (5 bases). The source of this sequence is a woman in her 40s with acute or convalescent COVID-19. CDR3 loop: CASSVEVGSSYNEQFF. The DNA of the CDR3 is TGTGCCAGCAGTGTGGAGGTTGGAAGCTCCTACAATGAGCAGTTCTTC.